This record covers a single TCR beta chain. What antigen it recognizes has not been identified. Within one base of it there is no much larger clone, and no base qualities were kept. This sample is drawn from a study of blood T cell repertoires in COVID-19 (dated by TCRdb to the early 2020s). At the level of the whole study: Samples covering the acute and convalescent phases of COVID-19 were provided by collaborators in the United States, Italy and Spain. The material from the prospective study consisted of cDNA or gDNA derived from T cells, B-cell-depleted T cells, or PBMCs. Subjects who had been exposed to COVID-19, were actively infected with it, or had recovered from it provided the deeply sampled blood TCRbeta repertoires that made up the dataset. The repertoires were released in a freely available public database intended as a resource for research on the immune response to SARS-CoV-2. Samples were obtained from the ongoing ImmuneRACE study (first 160 participants) and from some 1,300 subjects provided by 6 global collaborators. A de-identified subject ID, COVID-19 status, age in years and sex were almost always included in the sample metadata. HLA class I and class II types, where available, came from metadata supplied by the sample provider rather than from assay-based typing.

One collaborating source in Seattle enrolled patients during active infection and followed them longitudinally through the course of disease. Each collaborating institution followed its own protocols to collect whole blood in K2EDTA tubes. For TCRbeta analysis, collaborator samples were shipped as frozen whole blood, as isolated PBMCs, or as DNA extracted from either sample type. Relative to germline, V is 1 base shorter and J is 6 bases shorter, with 21 bases between their ends. Including the terminal cysteine and phenylalanine, the CDR3 comprises 18 residues. The sequence is cut down to CDR3 DNA, 54 bases in frame from base 1. The germline V gene specifies LGHNA as CDR1 and YNFKEQ as CDR2. Paper-wide results and their limitations: Clinical and demographic metadata were provided uncurated, with the amount varying by source and participant.

The immunoSEQ Assay, a bias-controlled multiplex PCR, was used to amplify TCRbeta CDR3 regions from genomic DNA. As for how the authors treated the data: Within the assay, amplification of reference gene primers was used to estimate how many nucleated cells each sample contained. To quantify the absolute abundance of each unique TCRbeta CDR3 rearrangement, sequence reads were collapsed and filtered. For each sample, productive Simpson clonality was calculated as the square root of Simpson's diversity index over productive rearrangements. Drawn from immuneACCESS, this table holds only the in-frame rearrangements with V and J called that TCRdb kept. Clones are partly lost; checked studies trace under half to an unresolved V gene and leave the rest unexplained. The D gene and trimming were derived from the DNA, and the V and J assignments and clone size from that table. The sample profile shows around 290,000 clones; approximately 86% of them were found once. About 12% of the sample lies in the top ten.

Sequences were obtained from peripheral blood. The sequence is built from TRBV4-2 and TRBJ1-4; the D segment could be TRBD1, given 6 matching bases. This sequence originates from a woman aged 65 to 85 with COVID-19, enrolled during active disease. This receptor carries the CDR3 CASSQGEQGVPLHEKLFF. The bases are TGTGCCAGCAGCCAAGGTGAACAGGGAGTCCCCCTCCATGAAAAACTGTTTTTT.